These 29 T cell receptor beta chains originate from one sample sequenced in a study of T cell responses to AZD1222 COVID-19 vaccine. Using immunoSEQ multiplex PCR, the repertoire was profiled, and TCRdb retains in-frame clones only, with some absent. This table has about 140,000 clones, 93% appearing once. The source material was peripheral blood, sampled on day 0 of MenACWY control vaccination. Every receptor here comes from an adult in good health.

The chain links TRBV2 to TRBJ1-6; D gene unclear. V lost 0 bases to trimming and J lost 9 bases, with 3 bases between them. Germline V CDR1 and CDR2: SNHLY, FYNNEI. There are 12 residues in the CDR3. The CDR3 nucleotides read TGTGCCAGCAGTGAAGCGGGTTCACCCCTCCACTTT. Its protein is CASSEAGSPLHF.

The sample holds a few counts of this clone. CDR3 sequence: CASSPGYYGYTF. The CDR3 coding sequence is TGTGCCAGCAGCCCAGGGTACTATGGCTACACCTTC. The chain joins TRBV2 to TRBJ1-2, with a weak D call TRBD1 (5 bases). This CDR3 region has 12 residues. From germline, CDR1 is SNHLY and CDR2 FYNNEI. Trimming stripped 6 bases from V and 3 bases from J, with 8 bases between.

The chain couples TRBV28 to TRBJ1-1, with TRBD1 matching over 8 bases. Per the germline V gene, CDR1 is MDHEN and CDR2 is SYDVKM. The V segment lost 4 bases and the J segment 8 bases; nucleotides outside the gene matches: 3. CDR3 length: 12 residues. CDR3 residues: CASSSGQGEAFF. CDR3 bases: TGTGCCAGCAGTTCAGGACAGGGAGAAGCTTTCTTT.

This sequence joins TRBV4-1 and TRBJ1-2; D not certain. Germline lookup yields CDR1 MGHRA and CDR2 YSYEKL. CDR3 size: 15 residues. V lost 0 bases and J lost 0, with 8 bases in between. The CDR3, as DNA: TGCGCCAGCAGCCAAGACCCCTCCCCTAACTATGGCTACACCTTC. Amino acid sequence: CASSQDPSPNYGYTF.

The chain employs TRBV30 and TRBJ2-2; D unclear. Germline CDR1 GTSNPN, CDR2 SVGIG (reference sequence). The germline V and J ends were trimmed by 7 bases and 2 bases, with 14 bases remaining between them. The CDR3 extends over 14 amino acids. This CDR3 is CASTIWGNTGELFF. The CDR3, as DNA: TGTGCCTCTACCATTTGGGGAAACACCGGGGAGCTGTTTTTT. The full variable domain, with the rest looked up from reference TRBV30 and TRBJ2-2, is SQTIHQWPATLVQPVGSPLSLECTVEGTSNPNLYWYRQAAGRGLQLLFYSVGIGQISSEVPQNLSASRPQDRQFILSSKKLLLSDSGFYLCASTIWGNTGELFFGEGSRLTVL.

The V and J genes are TRBV7-2 and TRBJ1-2; D not certain. Trimming pared 5 bases from V and 0 bases from J, leaving 13 bases between. In germline, CDR1 is SGHTA, CDR2 FQGNSA. This CDR3 has 15 amino acids. For the CDR3, the DNA is TGTGCCAGCAGCCCTACAGTCCGAGCTAACTATGGCTACACCTTC. Encoded protein: CASSPTVRANYGYTF.

The chain joins TRBV7-9 to TRBJ1-2; the D is unclear. This CDR3 region has 13 residues. Germline V gene lookup returns CDR1 SEHNR and CDR2 FQNEAQ (reference sequence). Trimming removed 7 bases at V and 4 bases at J, with 13 bases between. CDR3 sequence reads: CASTGRNSYGYTF. CDR3 in DNA: TGTGCCAGCACGGGTAGAAACAGCTATGGCTACACCTTC.

V and J are TRBV18 and TRBJ2-1, with 7 bases aligning to TRBD2. This CDR3 spans 16 amino acids. Germline CDR1 and CDR2: KGHSH and LQKENI. V was clipped by 5 bases and J by 0 bases; unmatched bases: 7. CDR3 loop: CASSTSARVSYNEQFF. The CDR3 DNA is TGTGCCAGCTCAACTAGCGCCCGAGTCTCCTACAATGAGCAGTTCTTC.

This clone has a single count. V usage is TRBV5-1 and J usage is TRBJ2-5; a weak D match, TRBD1 (5 bases). Per the germline V gene, CDR1 is SGHRS and CDR2 is YFSETQ. CDR3 size: 14 residues. V shed 0 bases and J shed 5 bases, with 11 bases lying between them. This chain's CDR3 is CASSLEAGMETQYF. The CDR3 region has the DNA TGCGCCAGCAGCTTGGAAGCAGGGATGGAGACCCAGTACTTC. Full variable domain (missing parts from reference TRBV5-1 and TRBJ2-5): KAGVTQTPRYLIKTRGQQVTLSCSPISGHRSVSWYQQTPGQGLQFLFEYFSETQRNKGNFPGRFSGRQFSNSRSEMNVSTLELGDSALYLCASSLEAGMETQYFGPGTRLLVL.

The chain links TRBV2 to TRBJ1-1, with D tentatively TRBD1 (5 bases). Looked up from germline, CDR1 is SNHLY and CDR2 is FYNNEI. The length of the CDR3 is 13 residues. The V end lost 2 bases, the J end lost 4 bases, and 8 bases lay between the germline ends. CDR3 in DNA: TGTGCCAGCAGTGAAAGGGGCCGCACTGAAGCTTTCTTT. Its protein is CASSERGRTEAFF.

The rearrangement links TRBV21-1 to TRBJ1-3. TRBV21-1 is listed as a pseudogene. CDR3 size: 14 residues. The CDR3 loop is CASNGGGSGNTIYF. The CDR3 coding sequence is TGTGCCAGCAACGGTGGGGGTTCTGGAAACACCATATATTTT.

The chain uses TRBV7-3 and TRBJ2-7, with 8 nucleotides matching TRBD1. Losses at the gene ends were 1 base for V and 4 bases for J; bases not matched to a gene: 9. Germline-derived CDR1 and CDR2 are SGHTA and FQGTGA. The CDR3 loop spans 16 amino acids. This chain's CDR3 is CASSLRSGTGDYEQYF. CDR3 bases: TGTGCCAGCAGCTTAAGGTCCGGGACAGGAGATTACGAGCAGTACTTC.

This clone was observed once. The chain is built from TRBV27 and TRBJ2-1, with 9 positions matching TRBD2. The germline V gene has CDR1 MNHEY and CDR2 SMNVEV (reference sequence). With V trimmed by 5 bases and J by 0 bases, 8 bases remained unmatched. The CDR3 loop spans 17 amino acids. The CDR3 bases are TGTGCCAGCAGTACGAGACTAGCGGTTAGCTCCTACAATGAGCAGTTCTTC. Amino acids: CASSTRLAVSSYNEQFF.

This clone was recorded only once. The genes are TRBV15 and TRBJ1-2; D gene uncertain. Germline CDR1 reads LNHNV; CDR2 reads YYDKDF (reference sequence). The V and J ends lost 0 bases and 0 bases respectively, with 11 bases between them. The CDR3 spans 16 residues. The DNA for the CDR3 is TGTGCCACCAGCAGAGATAGGCCCCGAGCTAACTATGGCTACACCTTC. It is translated as CATSRDRPRANYGYTF. The full variable domain, completed using reference TRBV15 and TRBJ1-2, is DAMVIQNPRYQVTQFGKPVTLSCSQTLNHNVMYWYQQKSSQAPKLLFHYYDKDFNNEADTPDNFQSRRPNTSFCFLDIRSPGLGDTAMYLCATSRDRPRANYGYTFGSGTRLTVV.

The chain joins TRBV4-1 to TRBJ2-3, with unresolved D. V dropped 0 bases and J dropped 6 bases, with 13 bases sitting between them. CDR3 length equals 15 residues. Germline-derived CDR1 and CDR2 are MGHRA and YSYEKL. In nucleotides, the CDR3 is TGCGCCAGCAGCCAAGATTCGTTGACTGGGGATACGCAGTATTTT. This sequence encodes CASSQDSLTGDTQYF.

The chain employs TRBV5-6 and TRBJ2-5; D remains ambiguous. The CDR3 covers 13 residues. CDR1 and CDR2 from the germline V gene are SGHDT and YYEEEE. V lost 3 bases and J lost 2, with 8 bases in between. This CDR3 reads CASSSADQETQYF. Written as DNA, the CDR3 is TGTGCCAGCAGCTCCGCGGATCAAGAGACCCAGTACTTC. Supplemented by reference TRBV5-6 and TRBJ2-5, the full variable domain reads DAGVTQSPTHLIKTRGQQVTLRCSPKSGHDTVSWYQQALGQGPQFIFQYYEEEERQRGNFPDRFSGHQFPNYSSELNVNALLLGDSALYLCASSSADQETQYFGPGTRLLVL.

J is TRBJ1-3 and V is TRBV5-6; D is ambiguous. The CDR3 runs 16 residues. Deletions cut 2 bases from V and 5 bases from J, with 17 bases between. Germline-derived CDR1 and CDR2 are SGHDT and YYEEEE. For the CDR3, the DNA is TGTGCCAGCAGCTTAATCGGGAGGACGTCTCGAAACACCATATATTTT. Encoded protein: CASSLIGRTSRNTIYF. Based on the CDR3 plus reference TRBV5-6 and TRBJ1-3, the full variable domain is DAGVTQSPTHLIKTRGQQVTLRCSPKSGHDTVSWYQQALGQGPQFIFQYYEEEERQRGNFPDRFSGHQFPNYSSELNVNALLLGDSALYLCASSLIGRTSRNTIYFGEGSWLTVV.

The chain recombines TRBV27 with TRBJ1-5; D may be TRBD1 (5 bases). V was clipped by 1 base and J by 0 bases, with 7 bases between them. Germline lookup yields CDR1 MNHEY and CDR2 SMNVEV (reference sequence). The CDR3 loop spans 15 amino acids. The CDR3 sequence: CASSLLGTSNQPQHF. The CDR3, as DNA: TGTGCCAGCAGTTTATTAGGGACTAGCAATCAGCCCCAGCATTTT.

V gene TRBV29-1 combines with J gene TRBJ2-1; the D call may be TRBD1 or TRBD2 (6 bases each). CDR3 size: 11 residues. Germline values: CDR1 SQVTM, CDR2 ANQGSEA. V was pared by 3 bases and J by 11 bases, with 11 bases between. The CDR3 DNA reads as TGCAGCGTTGATCGGGGGCTGCAGCAGTTCTTC. Translating gives CSVDRGLQQFF.

This clone is a singleton in its sample. The rearrangement uses TRBV5-1 and TRBJ1-2, with D perhaps matching TRBD1 (5 bases). Between the trimmed V and J ends, which lost 4 bases and 5 bases, there was a span of 21 bases. This CDR3 is 16 amino acids long. Germline CDR1 and CDR2: SGHRS and YFSETQ. CDR3: CASSPRGSGTSYGYTF. In DNA, the CDR3 is TGCGCCAGCAGCCCGCGGGGTTCCGGGACCAGTTATGGCTACACCTTC. Drawing the rest from reference TRBV5-1 and TRBJ1-2, the complete variable domain is KAGVTQTPRYLIKTRGQQVTLSCSPISGHRSVSWYQQTPGQGLQFLFEYFSETQRNKGNFPGRFSGRQFSNSRSEMNVSTLELGDSALYLCASSPRGSGTSYGYTFGSGTRLTVV.

The V and J genes are TRBV6-5 and TRBJ2-1; unclear D gene. The CDR3 has 13 residues. In germline, CDR1 is MNHEY, CDR2 SVGAGI. Trimming removed 5 bases from V and 4 bases from J, with 9 bases in between. In DNA, the CDR3 is TGTGCCAGCAGTAACACGGCGTACAATGAGCAGTTCTTC. This gives the protein CASSNTAYNEQFF.

This clone was detected only once. This chain uses TRBV9 with TRBJ2-6; D remains ambiguous. CDR1 SGDLS and CDR2 YYNGEE come from the germline V gene. CDR3 size: 13 residues. V was clipped by 5 bases and J by 2 bases, with 5 bases between them. The CDR3 protein is CASRATGANVLTF. The DNA for the CDR3 is TGTGCCAGCAGGGCGACTGGGGCCAACGTCCTGACTTTC.

In this sample, this clone turned up a few times. V usage is TRBV2 and J usage is TRBJ2-7; TRBD2 aligns across 7 bases. The V and J ends lost 7 bases and 5 bases, in that order; junction bases with no gene match: 14. The CDR3 runs 15 residues. Germline lookup yields CDR1 SNHLY and CDR2 FYNNEI. CDR3 amino acids: CASIRMRGRGHEQYF. The CDR3 DNA reads TGTGCCAGCATCCGAATGAGAGGGAGGGGCCACGAGCAGTACTTC.

This clone was recorded only once. One junction end does not reproduce the germline sequence, and a read error may be involved. This chain links TRBV6-5 with TRBJ2-1, with 10 positions matching TRBD2. CDR1 and CDR2 (germline): MNHEY, SVGAGI. This CDR3 has 14 amino acids. The chain's CDR3 is CASSPRSSGSPQLF. In nucleotides, the CDR3 is TGTGCCAGCAGTCCACGTTCTAGCGGGAGCCCCCAACTCTTC.

The genes are TRBV10-3 and TRBJ1-1; maybe TRBD1 (5 bases). Germline CDR1 ENHRY, CDR2 SYGVKD. This CDR3 is built from 15 residues. The V end lost 8 bases, the J end lost 3 bases, and 19 bases lay between the germline ends. The CDR3 nucleotides are TGTGCCATCCAGCGGCAGGGTGATGTGGACACTGAAGCTTTCTTT. It specifies CAIQRQGDVDTEAFF.

The chain recombines TRBV6-1 with TRBJ2-7, with 7 bases identical to TRBD1. J lost 0 bases, V lost 3 bases, and 8 bases had no gene match. This CDR3 spans 16 amino acids. Looked up from germline, CDR1 is MNHNS and CDR2 is SASEGT. CDR3 in amino acids: CASSDLTGPSSYEQYF. The CDR3 DNA is TGTGCCAGCAGTGATTTGACAGGGCCCAGCTCCTACGAGCAGTACTTC.

The chain has TRBV11-3 and TRBJ2-7, with D possibly matching TRBD1 (6 bases). The V gene's germline CDR1 is SGHNT and CDR2 YENEEA. Trimming removed 5 bases at V and 0 bases at J, with 14 bases between. CDR3 size: 15 residues. CDR3 protein: CASSLRGSSSYEQYF. As DNA, the CDR3 is TGTGCCAGCAGCCTCAGGGGTTCAAGCTCCTACGAGCAGTACTTC. The full variable domain, rest sourced from reference TRBV11-3 and TRBJ2-7, is EAGVVQSPRYKIIEKKQPVAFWCNPISGHNTLYWYLQNLGQGPELLIRYENEEAVDDSQLPKDRFSAERLKGVDSTLKIQPAELGDSAVYLCASSLRGSSSYEQYFGPGTRLTVT.

The chain recombines TRBV27 with TRBJ1-6; maybe TRBD1 (6 bases). This CDR3 comprises 18 residues. Germline V gives CDR1 MNHEY, CDR2 SMNVEV (reference sequence). V was trimmed by 7 bases and J by 3 bases, leaving 22 bases between them. CDR3 sequence: CASTKAFAGQSYNSPLHF. The CDR3 DNA sequence: TGTGCCAGCACCAAGGCCTTTGCAGGACAGAGCTATAATTCACCCCTCCACTTT.

The CDR3 nucleotides read TGTGCCAGTAAGGACTCGGTGAGCTCCTACGAGCAGTACTTC. Translated: CASKDSVSSYEQYF. V gene TRBV2 combines with J gene TRBJ2-7; D is perhaps TRBD2 (5 bases). The germline V gene encodes CDR1 SNHLY and CDR2 FYNNEI. The CDR3 totals 14 residues. Trimming left V 9 bases short and J 0 bases short, with 15 bases between.